One sample yielded the 15 T cell receptor beta chains listed below, sequenced in a study of cytomegalovirus exposure and HLA in healthy donors. Primers for the PCR totalled 60 Vbeta and 13 Jbeta. Assay: immunoSEQ multiplex PCR; the TCRdb copy retains only in-frame clones and omits some. The data hold 120,000 or so clones, with roughly 14% observed a single time. Specimen: PBMCs. All receptors derive from a young woman in good health and CMV-seronegative.

This clone has just one count. CDR3 amino acids: CASSKRSPYEQYF. The DNA of the CDR3 is TGTGCCAGCAGTAAGAGGTCCCCCTACGAGCAGTACTTC. This rearrangement joins TRBV28 to TRBJ2-7; D gene ambiguous. The ends were cut back, 5 bases at V and 2 bases at J, with 10 bases in the middle. The length of the CDR3 is 13 residues. Germline V CDR1 and CDR2: MDHEN, SYDVKM.

Only a few counts were recorded for this clone. V usage is TRBV30 and J usage is TRBJ2-7; TRBD1 matches at 11 bases. The germline gives CDR1 GTSNPN, CDR2 SVGIG (reference sequence). The V gene end was trimmed by 7 bases and the J gene end by 7 bases; junction bases not matched to a gene: 12. This CDR3 comprises 14 residues. The CDR3: CALLLDRGLGEQYF. The CDR3 nucleotides read TGTGCCTTACTCTTGGACAGGGGGCTAGGGGAGCAGTACTTC.

V usage is TRBV2 and J usage is TRBJ2-7; 10 bases line up with TRBD1. Losses at the gene ends were 5 bases for V and 2 bases for J; bases not matched to a gene: 12. This CDR3 comprises 17 residues. Looked up from germline, CDR1 is SNHLY and CDR2 is FYNNEI. In DNA form, the CDR3 reads TGTGCCAGCAGTCTCTACCCCCCCGGGACAGGGGCCTACGAGCAGTACTTC. As protein: CASSLYPPGTGAYEQYF.

The chain couples TRBV2 to TRBJ2-7; 16 bases are shared with TRBD2. This CDR3 has 14 amino acids. Per the germline V gene, CDR1 is SNHLY and CDR2 is FYNNEI. After removal of 7 bases from V and 5 bases from J, the junction contained 2 bases not matched to a gene. This chain's CDR3 is CASTGLAGGDEQYF. The CDR3 DNA sequence: TGTGCCAGCACGGGACTAGCGGGAGGGGACGAGCAGTACTTC.

In this sample, this clone turned up a few times. The chain links TRBV29-1 to TRBJ1-2; unclear D gene. The CDR3 runs 14 residues. Germline CDR1 and CDR2: SQVTM and ANQGSEA. Between the trimmed V and J ends, which lost 3 bases and 2 bases, there was a span of 13 bases. Here the CDR3 reads CSVDDGGRNYGYTF. In DNA, the CDR3 is TGCAGCGTTGATGATGGCGGTAGGAACTATGGCTACACCTTC. Supplemented by reference TRBV29-1 and TRBJ1-2, the full variable domain reads SAVISQKPSRDICQRGTSLTIQCQVDSQVTMMFWYRQQPGQSLTLIATANQGSEATYESGFVIDKFPISRPNLTFSTLTVSNMSPEDSSIYLCSVDDGGRNYGYTFGSGTRLTVV.

DNA of the CDR3: TGTGCCAGCAGACCCGCCCTTGGTGAGGAAAAACTGTTTTTT. It specifies CASRPALGEEKLFF. The J gene is TRBJ1-4, the V gene TRBV28, with D uncertain. Germline values: CDR1 MDHEN, CDR2 SYDVKM. The V end was cut by 6 bases, the J end by 8 bases, with 16 bases between. The CDR3 loop spans 14 amino acids.

The chain recombines TRBV2 with TRBJ1-1, with D possibly TRBD1 on 5 matching bases. The V end was cut by 1 base, the J end by 0 bases, with 12 bases between. This CDR3 comprises 16 residues. CDR1 is SNHLY and CDR2 is FYNNEI in the germline V gene. In DNA, the CDR3 is TGTGCCAGCAGTGAAGGCCCGGGACTCCTGAACACTGAAGCTTTCTTT. Encoded protein: CASSEGPGLLNTEAFF.

This chain links TRBV6-1 with TRBJ1-4, with D perhaps matching TRBD1 (6 bases). This CDR3 contains 14 residues. Germline CDR1 is MNHNS and CDR2 is SASEGT. V was cut by 5 bases and J by 8 bases, with 15 bases left in between. The CDR3 bases are TGTGCCAGCAGTTCACAGGACAGTCAAGAAAAACTGTTTTTT. This codes for CASSSQDSQEKLFF.

This chain joins TRBV11-3 and TRBJ2-2; TRBD2 agrees at 7 bases. Germline V gene data show CDR1 as SGHNT and CDR2 as YENEEA. The V gene end was trimmed by 4 bases and the J gene end by 2 bases; junction bases not matched to a gene: 4. This CDR3 comprises 15 residues. The CDR3 loop reads CASSSGTTNTGELFF. DNA of the CDR3: TGTGCCAGCAGCTCAGGGACTACCAACACCGGGGAGCTGTTTTTT.

This clone has just a few counts. This chain connects TRBV2 to TRBJ1-1; 7 bases are a match to TRBD1. Germline values: CDR1 SNHLY, CDR2 FYNNEI. Trimming took 6 bases from V and 8 from J; bases not matched to a gene: 12. This CDR3 spans 14 amino acids. The CDR3 DNA is TGTGCCAGCAGAGGGACAGCCGGTTTCGGGGAAGCTTTCTTT. Its translation: CASRGTAGFGEAFF. Full variable domain (outside the CDR3, taken from reference TRBV2 and TRBJ1-1): EPEVTQTPSHQVTQMGQEVILRCVPISNHLYFYWYRQILGQKVEFLVSFYNNEISEKSEIFDDQFSVERPDGSNFTLKIRSTKLEDSAMYFCASRGTAGFGEAFFGQGTRLTVV.

There are a few counts of this clone. The V gene is TRBV5-1, the J gene TRBJ2-7; TRBD1 matches at 10 bases. V lost 5 bases to trimming and J lost 1 base; unmatched junction nucleotides: 6. This CDR3 has 15 residues. The germline CDR1 and CDR2 sequences are SGHRS and YFSETQ. The CDR3 is CASRTGTGASYEQYF. The CDR3 DNA reads TGCGCCAGCAGAACCGGGACAGGGGCTTCCTACGAGCAGTACTTC.

This clone came up once. The genes are TRBV7-3 and TRBJ2-7; D is ambiguous. V was clipped by 0 bases and J by 4 bases, with 16 bases between them. The CDR3 runs 16 residues. Per the germline V gene, CDR1 is SGHTA and CDR2 is FQGTGA. The CDR3 is CASSLTWLTPPYEQYF. The CDR3 DNA follows: TGTGCCAGCAGCTTAACGTGGTTGACACCGCCTTACGAGCAGTACTTC.

This sequence joins TRBV19 and TRBJ1-2; 9 nucleotides agree with TRBD1. This CDR3 region has 15 residues. V lost 3 bases to trimming and J lost 6 bases; unmatched junction nucleotides: 8. Germline V CDR1 and CDR2: LNHDA, SQIVND (reference sequence). The CDR3 DNA is TGTGCCAGTAGTATCGCACGGACAGGGGAGGATGGCTACACCTTC. Its translation is CASSIARTGEDGYTF.

The chain uses TRBV18 and TRBJ2-6; 10 bases are a match to TRBD2. Germline V gene sequence: CDR1 KGHSH, CDR2 LQKENI. The CDR3 sequence is 24 residues long. Trimming at V came to 3 bases and at J to 0 bases, leaving 23 bases not matched to a gene. CDR3 in DNA: TGTGCCAGCTCACCTGGGTTTGGTAGCGGTTTGGATCCTAGCGGGAGCTCTGGGGCCAACGTCCTGACTTTC. Translation: CASSPGFGSGLDPSGSSGANVLTF.

This clone has only a few counts. The V and J genes are TRBV6-5 and TRBJ1-2, with 11 bases identical to TRBD1. Germline values: CDR1 MNHEY, CDR2 SVGAGI. The length of the CDR3 is 14 residues. J was trimmed by 2 bases and V by 6 bases; bases with no gene match: 2. Here the CDR3 DNA reads TGTGCCAGCAGAGGGACAGGGGGGAACTATGGCTACACCTTC. Protein: CASRGTGGNYGYTF.